The rows below give T cell receptor beta chains drawn from one sample of a study of CD8 T cells in Susac syndrome. TCRdb re-derived calls from the immunoSEQ multiplex PCR reads in MiXCR, one entry per CDR3 protein. The table includes about 100,000 distinct CDR3 sequences, 95% detected once. The sample consisted of CD8+ T cells from PBMCs. These receptors originate from a human donor with Susac syndrome. Both conserved end residues are part of each CDR3. The D gene is left open where the match is weak. Not every row has a clone size; where given, it reads once, few, many or a size class.

j_gene	d_gene	v_gene	abundance	CDR3nt	CDR3aa
TRBJ2-7	-	TRBV4-1	-	TGCGCCAGCAGCCAAGATCCGGGGGCCTCCTACGAGCAGTACTTC	CASSQDPGASYEQYF
TRBJ2-1	-	TRBV2	-	TGTGCCAGCAGTCCCGGAGGGGAGCAGTTCTTC	CASSPGGEQFF
TRBJ1-1	-	TRBV11-2	-	TGTGCCAGCAGCTTAACGGCGGCCGAGTTT	CASSLTAAEF
TRBJ2-7	TRBD1	TRBV7-2	-	TGTGCCAGCAGCCAACTAGGGACAGCCTACGAGCAGTACTTC	CASSQLGTAYEQYF
TRBJ2-3	-	TRBV6-6	-	TGTGCCACCAGGTCCGCCCAAGCGAGTGCGGGAGATACGCAGTATTTT	CATRSAQASAGDTQYF
TRBJ1-5	-	TRBV27	-	TGTGCCAGCAGTTTCCAGGGGAAGGGGAATCAGCCCCAGCATTTT	CASSFQGKGNQPQHF
TRBJ2-5	-	TRBV7-9	-	TGTGCCAGCAGCTTCCGGGGCCCCCAAGAGACCCAGTACTTC	CASSFRGPQETQYF
TRBJ1-5	-	TRBV27	-	TGTGCCAGCAGTTTAAGTTTCAATCAGCCCCAGCATTTT	CASSLSFNQPQHF
TRBJ2-1	TRBD2	TRBV6-1	once	TGTGCCAGCCTTGAGCGGGAGCGTAGGGGCGATGAGCAGTTCTTC	CASLERERRGDEQFF
TRBJ1-6	TRBD1	TRBV9	-	TGTGCCAGCAGCGTAGAGGGACAGTTAATTTCACCCCTCCACTTT	CASSVEGQLISPLHF
TRBJ1-1	-	TRBV29-1	once	TGCAGCGTTGTACCTTTCGGCACTGAAGCTTTCTTT	CSVVPFGTEAFF
TRBJ1-1	-	TRBV5-6	-	TGTGCCAGCAGCTTGGAGGGCGGCATAATGAACACTGAAGCTTTCTTT	CASSLEGGIMNTEAFF
TRBJ1-6	-	TRBV4-1	-	TGCGCCAGCGGGGGGGCCGCGGATTCACCCCTCCACTTT	CASGGAADSPLHF
TRBJ1-1	-	TRBV27	-	TGTGCCAGCAGAGGGGGGGGTCGGGACACTGAAGCTTTCTTT	CASRGGGRDTEAFF
TRBJ2-4	-	TRBV27	-	TGTGCCAGCAGCGTCGGTTTTGGGTCCAAAAACATTCAGTACTTC	CASSVGFGSKNIQYF
TRBJ1-1	TRBD1	TRBV2	-	TGTGCCAGCACGAAGGAGGGGGCGATTCGCACTGAAGCTTTCTTT	CASTKEGAIRTEAFF
TRBJ2-6	-	TRBV23-1	-	TGCGCCAGAACCACAGTTGTCGCTGGGGCCAACGTCCTGACTTTC	CARTTVVAGANVLTF
TRBJ2-1	-	TRBV28	-	TGTGCCAGCAGTTCAGGACTTTCCTACAATGAGCAGTTCTTC	CASSSGLSYNEQFF
TRBJ2-5	-	TRBV21-1	-	TGTGCCAGCAGCACATCGACAGGGGGAACCCAAGAGACCCAGTACTTC	CASSTSTGGTQETQYF
TRBJ1-1	-	TRBV29-1	-	TGCAGCGTCGAGGGAAGGGTAGTGGGAGCTTTCTTT	CSVEGRVVGAFF
TRBJ1-6	TRBD1	TRBV18	-	TGTGCCAGCTCCCGGGACAGGAATAATTCACCCCTCCACTTT	CASSRDRNNSPLHF
TRBJ2-1	-	TRBV29-1	-	TGCAGCGTTGGGGCGGAACACCACTCCTACAATGAGCAGTTCTTC	CSVGAEHHSYNEQFF
TRBJ1-1	-	TRBV4-1	once	TGCGCCAGCAGCCAAGATCGTTTCGGCGGGCGGAACACTGAAGCTTTCTTT	CASSQDRFGGRNTEAFF
TRBJ2-1	-	TRBV29-1	-	TGCAGCGTTGTACTCCGGTTGACCAACGATGAGCAGTTCTTC	CSVVLRLTNDEQFF
TRBJ2-5	-	TRBV7-6	-	TGTGCCAGCAGCCGCCGACACGTTCAAGAGACCCAGTACTTC	CASSRRHVQETQYF
TRBJ1-4	-	TRBV27	-	TGTGCCAGCAGTCCCCTCAGGGAGGGGGATGAAAAACTGTTTTTT	CASSPLREGDEKLFF
TRBJ2-2	-	TRBV11-2	-	TGTGCCAGCAGCTCCTCCCTAGGCCAGACCGGGGAGCTGTTTTTT	CASSSSLGQTGELFF
TRBJ1-1	-	TRBV13	-	TGTGCCAGCAGCTTAGGCCGAAGGGGGTCTGAAGCTTTCTTT	CASSLGRRGSEAFF
TRBJ1-6	TRBD1	TRBV5-1	-	TGCGCCAGCAGCCCGAGAACAGGGGGGAATTCACCCCTCCACTTT	CASSPRTGGNSPLHF
TRBJ1-1	-	TRBV4-1	-	TGCGCCAGCAGCCAAGGAGCGTCTATCTCCCCTGAAGCTTTCTTT	CASSQGASISPEAFF
TRBJ1-2	TRBD1	TRBV7-8	-	TGTGCCAGCAGTCACAGACTTGACAGGGTCGATGGCTACACCTTC	CASSHRLDRVDGYTF
TRBJ1-4	-	TRBV27	-	TGTGCCAGCAGTACGCCCCCAGGGGAGGGTGAAAAACTGTTTTTT	CASSTPPGEGEKLFF